Listed below are T cell receptor beta chains from one sample, sequenced in a study of cytomegalovirus exposure and HLA in healthy donors. Here immunoSEQ multiplex PCR was the method, and the copy in TCRdb shows in-frame clones only, minus some. The sample includes 90,000 to 150,000 clones, roughly three fifths of them seen just once. Sequenced sample: PBMCs. Receptors were obtained from a man aged 40-55 years in good health and CMV-seropositive. The CDR3 runs from the conserved cysteine through the conserved F or W. The D gene is left open where the match is weak. Part of the rows lack a size; the others show once, few, many or a class for expanded clones.

J: TRBJ1-5
D: -
V: TRBV19
size: -
DNA: TGTGCCAGTAGTATGGGGCCAGGGTGGTTGGATCAGCCCCAGCATTTT
CDR3: CASSMGPGWLDQPQHF

J: TRBJ2-7
D: TRBD1
V: TRBV6-5
size: -
DNA: TGTGCCAGCAGTTACTCGGACAGGCCAAAAACCTACGAGCAGTACTTC
CDR3: CASSYSDRPKTYEQYF

J: TRBJ1-6
D: TRBD1
V: TRBV28
size: few
DNA: TGTGCCAGCAGTCCGCAAACTGGGACAGGACGGTCACCCCTCCACTTT
CDR3: CASSPQTGTGRSPLHF

J: TRBJ2-2
D: TRBD1
V: TRBV14
size: -
DNA: TGTGCCAGCAGCCCTCTCACAGGGGGCGCAGACACCGGGGAGCTGTTTTTT
CDR3: CASSPLTGGADTGELFF

J: TRBJ2-3
D: TRBD2
V: TRBV9
size: -
DNA: TGTGCCAGCAGCCCTAGGGCGGGAGGGCGGGAGGATACGCAGTATTTT
CDR3: CASSPRAGGREDTQYF

J: TRBJ2-7
D: TRBD2
V: TRBV7-2
size: few
DNA: TGTGCCAGCATCGCAGTGCGGGAGCCCTCCTACGAGCAGTACTTC
CDR3: CASIAVREPSYEQYF

J: TRBJ2-3
D: -
V: TRBV11-2
size: -
DNA: TGTGCCAGCAGCCCGCCCGGGGGGCTGGGCACAGATACGCAGTATTTT
CDR3: CASSPPGGLGTDTQYF

J: TRBJ2-3
D: -
V: TRBV27
size: -
DNA: TGTGCCAGCAGTTTATTTTGGATGGCAGGGAGCACAGATACGCAGTATTTT
CDR3: CASSLFWMAGSTDTQYF

J: TRBJ2-1
D: TRBD2
V: TRBV30
size: few
DNA: TGTGCCTGGACTAGCGGAGTCAAAAATGAGCAGTTCTTC
CDR3: CAWTSGVKNEQFF

J: TRBJ2-1
D: -
V: TRBV19
size: -
DNA: TGTGCCAGTAGTCCCAGTTACAATGAGCAGTTCTTC
CDR3: CASSPSYNEQFF